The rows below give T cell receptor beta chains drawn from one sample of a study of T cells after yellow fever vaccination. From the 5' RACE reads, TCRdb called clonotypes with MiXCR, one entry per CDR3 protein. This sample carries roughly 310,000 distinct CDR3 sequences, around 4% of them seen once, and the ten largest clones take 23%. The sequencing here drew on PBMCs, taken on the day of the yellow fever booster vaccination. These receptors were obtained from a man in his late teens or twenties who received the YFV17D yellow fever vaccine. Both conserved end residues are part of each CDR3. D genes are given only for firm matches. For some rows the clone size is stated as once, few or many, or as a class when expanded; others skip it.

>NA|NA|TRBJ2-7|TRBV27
TGTGCCAGCAGTCAGGGTCAGTCGGCGCGGGAGCAGTACTTC
CASSQGQSAREQYF
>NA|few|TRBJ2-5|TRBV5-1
TGCGCCAGCAGCTTATTCGCGGGGCAAGAGACCCAGTACTTC
CASSLFAGQETQYF
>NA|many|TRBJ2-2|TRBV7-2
TGTGCCAGCAGCTTAATCCGACTCGGGCCGTTCAACACCGGGGAGCTGTTTTTT
CASSLIRLGPFNTGELFF
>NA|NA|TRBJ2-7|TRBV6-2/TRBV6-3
TGTGCCACCTGGGCGATTCACGAGCAGTACTTC
CATWAIHEQYF
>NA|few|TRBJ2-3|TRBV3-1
TGTGCCAGCAGCAACCGACTAAGCACAGATACGCAGTATTTT
CASSNRLSTDTQYF
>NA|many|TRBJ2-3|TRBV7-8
TGTGCCAGCAGCTTAAGTGGGGGTCTAGGCACGCAGTATTTT
CASSLSGGLGTQYF
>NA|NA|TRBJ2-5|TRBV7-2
TGTGCCAGCGGTCGAGGGTCCCAAGAGACCCAGTACTTC
CASGRGSQETQYF
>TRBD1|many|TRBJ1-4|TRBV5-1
TGCGCCAGCAGCCAGGGACAGCCGAATGAAAAACTGTTTTTT
CASSQGQPNEKLFF
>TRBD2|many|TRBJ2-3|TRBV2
TGTGCCAGCAGGACAACCACCGGGACTAGCGGGGAGGCAGATACGCAGTATTTT
CASRTTTGTSGEADTQYF
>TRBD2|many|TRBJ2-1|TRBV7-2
TGTGCCAGCAGCGACTTGCTAGCGGGGCGCAATGAGCAGTTCTTC
CASSDLLAGRNEQFF
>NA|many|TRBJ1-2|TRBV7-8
TGTGCCAGCAGCTTTCCCAGGGTAGGAGGTGGCTACACCTTC
CASSFPRVGGGYTF
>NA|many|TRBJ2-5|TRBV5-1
TGCGCCAGCAGCCGAGGACGGGAAGAGACCCAGTACTTC
CASSRGREETQYF
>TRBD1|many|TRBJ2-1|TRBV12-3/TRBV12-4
TGTGCCAGCAGTAGGGGACAGGACTCCTACAATGAGCAGTTCTTC
CASSRGQDSYNEQFF
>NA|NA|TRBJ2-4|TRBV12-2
TGTGCAAGTCGCTTAGGGGCAGGGGAAAGAATTGGGTTC
CASRLGAGERIGF
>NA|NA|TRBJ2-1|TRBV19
TGTGCCAGTAGTAGGGCCGGGACACCCCAATACAATGAGCAGTTCTTC
CASSRAGTPQYNEQFF
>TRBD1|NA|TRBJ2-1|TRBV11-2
TGTGCCAGCAGCCACCGGGACAGAGAGCAGTTCTTC
CASSHRDREQFF
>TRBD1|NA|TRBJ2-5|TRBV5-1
TGCGCCAGCAGCTTGGAAGTGGGGACAGGGAGAAAAGAGACCCAGTACTTC
CASSLEVGTGRKETQYF
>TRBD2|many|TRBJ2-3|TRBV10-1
TGCGCCAGCAGTGATTCCGGGGGGAGAGATACGCAGTATTTT
CASSDSGGRDTQYF
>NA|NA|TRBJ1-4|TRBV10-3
TGTGCCATCTTTATGACCTGCATCGGGTTCGGTGAAAAACTGTTTTTT
CAIFMTCIGFGEKLFF
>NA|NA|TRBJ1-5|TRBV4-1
TGCGCCAGCAGCCAAGAAATGCGGGGCAATCAGCCCCAGCATTTT
CASSQEMRGNQPQHF
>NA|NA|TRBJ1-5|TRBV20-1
TGCAGTGCCATAGACAGGCACAATCAGCCCCAGCATTTT
CSAIDRHNQPQHF
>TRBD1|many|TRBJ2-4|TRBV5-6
TGTGCCAGCAGCTTTGATGACAGGGGGCTCATTCAGTACTTC
CASSFDDRGLIQYF
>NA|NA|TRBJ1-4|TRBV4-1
TGCGCCAGCAGCCAAGTGGAAAAACTGTTTTTT
CASSQVEKLFF